The clone carrying this T cell receptor (beta chain) was recorded only once. Produced via immunoSEQ multiplex PCR; TCRdb's table is partial and in-frame only. The data show 200,000 or so clones, 85% to 90% seen once. V lost 1 base, J lost 6 bases, and 5 bases stayed unmatched. This CDR3 is 15 amino acids long. Germline CDR1 reads LGHNA; CDR2 reads YSLEER. This entry belongs to a study of blood T cell repertoires in COVID-19. The source is a man younger than 45 with COVID-19, enrolled during active disease. The J gene is TRBJ2-1, the V gene TRBV4-3, with 8 bases fitting TRBD2. What was sequenced was peripheral blood. The CDR3 sequence: CASSQVIGGANEQFF. The CDR3 DNA reads TGCGCCAGCAGCCAAGTTATCGGGGGGGCCAATGAGCAGTTCTTC.